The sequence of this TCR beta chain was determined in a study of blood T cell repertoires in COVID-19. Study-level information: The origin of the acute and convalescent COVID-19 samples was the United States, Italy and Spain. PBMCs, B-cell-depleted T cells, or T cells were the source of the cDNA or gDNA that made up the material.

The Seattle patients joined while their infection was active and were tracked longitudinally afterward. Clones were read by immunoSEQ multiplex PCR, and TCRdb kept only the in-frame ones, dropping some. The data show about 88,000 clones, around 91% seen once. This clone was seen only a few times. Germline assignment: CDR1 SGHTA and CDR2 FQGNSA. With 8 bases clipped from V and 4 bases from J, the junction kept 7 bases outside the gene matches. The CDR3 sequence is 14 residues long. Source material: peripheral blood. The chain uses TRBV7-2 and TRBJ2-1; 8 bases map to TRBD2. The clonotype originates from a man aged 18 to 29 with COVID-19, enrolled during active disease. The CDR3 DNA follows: TGTGCCAGCGTAGCGGGAATGGGGTACAATGAGCAGTTCTTC. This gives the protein CASVAGMGYNEQFF. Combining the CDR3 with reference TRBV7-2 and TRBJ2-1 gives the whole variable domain GAGVSQSPSNKVTEKGKDVELRCDPISGHTALYWYRQSLGQGLEFLIYFQGNSAPDKSGLPSDRFSAERTGGSVSTLTIQRTQQEDSAVYLCASVAGMGYNEQFFGPGTRLTVL.